This T cell receptor (beta chain) was obtained from a study of blood T cell repertoires in COVID-19. Study as a whole: Acute-phase and convalescent COVID-19 samples originated in the United States, Italy and Spain. Sources were T cells, B-cell-depleted T cells, or PBMCs; the material itself was cDNA or gDNA.

Original handling: Estimates of nucleated cell counts were drawn from the amplification of reference gene primers. Libraries were prepared by immunoSEQ multiplex PCR; TCRdb keeps only in-frame clonotypes and omits some of them. V and J calls and clone size are copied from that table; D and trimming were computed from the DNA. The repertoire holds hundreds of thousands of clones, with 85% as singletons. From germline, CDR1 is SQVTM and CDR2 ANQGSEA. Trimming cost V 6 bases and J 7 bases, with 15 bases left between them. The CDR3 runs to 12 residues. The chain links TRBV29-1 to TRBJ1-2, with D perhaps TRBD1 (6 bases). This sequence originates from a man aged 50 or older with active or convalescent COVID-19. The sample consisted of peripheral blood. The CDR3 DNA is TGCAGCGTGGACTTACAGGGTCTTGGCTACACCTTC. It yields the protein CSVDLQGLGYTF.